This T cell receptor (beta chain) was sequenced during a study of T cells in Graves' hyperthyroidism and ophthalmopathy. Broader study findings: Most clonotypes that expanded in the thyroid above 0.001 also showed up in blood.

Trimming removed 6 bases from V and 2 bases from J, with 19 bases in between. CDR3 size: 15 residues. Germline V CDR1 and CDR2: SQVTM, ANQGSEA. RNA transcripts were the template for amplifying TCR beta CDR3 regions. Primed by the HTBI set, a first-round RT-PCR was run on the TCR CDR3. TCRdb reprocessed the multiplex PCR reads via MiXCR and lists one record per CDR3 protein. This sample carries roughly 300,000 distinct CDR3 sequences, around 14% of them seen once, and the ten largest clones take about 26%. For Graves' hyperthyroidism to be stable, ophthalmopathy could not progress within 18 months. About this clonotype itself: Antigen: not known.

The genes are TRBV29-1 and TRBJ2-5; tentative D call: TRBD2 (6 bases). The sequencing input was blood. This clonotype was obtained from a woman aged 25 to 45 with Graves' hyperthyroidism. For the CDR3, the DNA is TGCAGCGTGTCATTTAGCGGAGTCTGGCAAGAGACCCAGTACTTC. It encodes CSVSFSGVWQETQYF.